The 16 T cell receptor beta chains below come from one sample, sequenced in a study of blood T cell repertoires in COVID-19. TCRdb keeps only in-frame clones here, not all; method: immunoSEQ multiplex PCR. The sample holds 650,000 to 800,000 clones, 85% to 90% seen once. What was sequenced was peripheral blood. The receptor source for this set is a woman younger than 35 with acute or convalescent COVID-19.

The V gene is TRBV27, the J gene TRBJ1-2; D gene unclear. The CDR3 has 12 amino acids. Per the germline V gene, CDR1 is MNHEY and CDR2 is SMNVEV (reference sequence). V lost 5 bases and J 4 bases, leaving 8 bases between the germline ends. This CDR3 is CASSPRFYGYTF. In nucleotides, the CDR3 is TGTGCCAGCAGTCCCCGTTTCTATGGCTACACCTTC.

The chain couples TRBV30 to TRBJ2-2; 7 nucleotides align to TRBD1. CDR1 GTSNPN and CDR2 SVGIG come from the germline V gene (reference sequence). The CDR3 sequence is 13 residues long. Losses at the gene ends were 5 bases for V and 7 bases for J; bases not matched to a gene: 7. CDR3 sequence reads: CAWGKGANGELFF. CDR3 nucleotides: TGTGCCTGGGGGAAGGGGGCAAACGGGGAGCTGTTTTTT.

The chain joins TRBV3-1 (or the pseudogene TRBV3-2) to TRBJ1-4; D possibly corresponds to TRBD1 (5 bases). V lost 0 bases to trimming and J lost 8 bases, with 16 bases between them. Looked up from germline, CDR1 is LGHDT and CDR2 is YNNKEL (reference sequence). This CDR3 has 16 amino acids. Written as DNA, the CDR3 is TGTGCCAGCAGCCAAGACGGCAGGGCAAGATTCGAAAAACTGTTTTTT. Translating it yields CASSQDGRARFEKLFF.

The chain carries TRBV19 and TRBJ1-2; 8 nucleotides agree with TRBD1. This CDR3 contains 13 residues. CDR1 and CDR2 (germline): LNHDA, SQIVND (reference sequence). Trimming took 7 bases from V and 8 from J; bases not matched to a gene: 9. CDR3 sequence (DNA): TGTGCCAGTACCCCCGGACAGGGCACCGGCTACACCTTC. Its translation is CASTPGQGTGYTF.

The rearrangement joins TRBV27 to TRBJ2-1; D might be TRBD2 (5 bases). CDR3 length: 12 amino acids. The germline V gene encodes CDR1 MNHEY and CDR2 SMNVEV (reference sequence). Trimming removed 5 bases at V and 6 bases at J, with 8 bases between. CDR3 residues: CASSNGLNEQFF. The DNA of the CDR3 is TGTGCCAGCAGTAATGGACTCAATGAGCAGTTCTTC.

CDR3 sequence (DNA): TGTGCCAGCAGTGACCCTGCGGCAGGGCACTATGGCTACACCTTC. Its protein is CASSDPAAGHYGYTF. The rearrangement joins TRBV6-4 to TRBJ1-2, with a weak D call TRBD1 (5 bases). CDR1 MRHNA and CDR2 SNTAGT come from the germline V gene. Trimming pared 2 bases from V and 3 bases from J, leaving 13 bases between. This CDR3 has 15 residues.

The chain has TRBV7-9 and TRBJ1-2; TRBD1 matches 8 bases. The CDR3 extends over 14 amino acids. Per germline, CDR1 SEHNR and CDR2 FQNEAQ (reference sequence). Losses at the gene ends were 5 bases for V and 9 bases for J; bases not matched to a gene: 11. Written as DNA, the CDR3 is TGTGCCAGCAGCCCGGACAGGGAGAAGAAGAGCTACACCTTC. Its protein is CASSPDREKKSYTF.

The J gene is TRBJ2-6, the V gene TRBV27; D is unresolved. V lost 6 bases and J 1 base, leaving 13 bases between the germline ends. Per germline, CDR1 MNHEY and CDR2 SMNVEV (reference sequence). This CDR3 spans 16 amino acids. The CDR3 sequence is CASSVVRESGANVLTF. CDR3 DNA: TGTGCCAGCAGCGTCGTCCGAGAATCTGGGGCCAACGTCCTGACTTTC.

This clone was picked up one time. V and J are TRBV19 and TRBJ2-1, with D maybe TRBD2 (6 bases). The CDR3 length is 14 residues. V lost 6 bases and J 7 bases, leaving 16 bases between the germline ends. Germline V gene lookup returns CDR1 LNHDA and CDR2 SQIVND (reference sequence). CDR3 region: CASRPSGPENEQFF. CDR3 nucleotide sequence: TGTGCCAGTAGGCCCAGCGGGCCAGAAAATGAGCAGTTCTTC. Full variable domain (outside the CDR3, taken from reference TRBV19 and TRBJ2-1): DGGITQSPKYLFRKEGQNVTLSCEQNLNHDAMYWYRQDPGQGLRLIYYSQIVNDFQKGDIAEGYSVSREKKESFPLTVTSAQKNPTAFYLCASRPSGPENEQFFGPGTRLTVL.

The V call is TRBV30, the J call TRBJ2-5, with D possibly matching TRBD2 (6 bases). Germline lookup yields CDR1 GTSNPN and CDR2 SVGIG (reference sequence). This CDR3 has 11 residues. Trimming left V 3 bases short and J 10 bases short, with 12 bases between. CDR3 in DNA: TGTGCCTGGAGCTGGCGGGAAGACCAGTACTTC. Residues: CAWSWREDQYF.

The chain couples TRBV2 to TRBJ2-1; TRBD2 matches 10 bases. Looked up from germline, CDR1 is SNHLY and CDR2 is FYNNEI. The CDR3 length is 15 residues. V trimming: 2 bases; J trimming: 4 bases; junction bases outside the gene matches: 2. The CDR3: CASSEYSGGYNEQFF. The DNA for the CDR3 is TGTGCCAGCAGTGAATATAGCGGGGGGTACAATGAGCAGTTCTTC.

This clone has a single count. The chain uses TRBV6-5 and TRBJ1-1; a possible D gene is TRBD1 (5 bases). The CDR3 has 15 amino acids. Per germline, CDR1 MNHEY and CDR2 SVGAGI. Trimming removed 6 bases at V and 0 bases at J, with 14 bases between. The CDR3 reads CASRQPGTVNTEAFF. CDR3 bases: TGTGCCAGCAGACAACCCGGGACTGTGAACACTGAAGCTTTCTTT.

The gene calls are TRBV9 and TRBJ1-3, with 9 bases identical to TRBD1. Germline V lookup: CDR1 SGDLS, CDR2 YYNGEE. This CDR3 spans 14 amino acids. The J segment lost 4 bases and the V segment lost 3 bases, leaving 2 bases of the junction unmatched. As DNA, the CDR3 is TGTGCCAGCAGCGCAGGGACAGGGGGAAACACCATATATTTT. Protein product: CASSAGTGGNTIYF.

The chain recombines TRBV30 with TRBJ2-7; D ambiguous. CDR1 and CDR2 (germline): GTSNPN, SVGIG (reference sequence). The CDR3 length is 13 residues. Deletions cut 3 bases from V and 1 base from J, with 10 bases between. CDR3: CAWSVQNSYEQYF. In DNA form, the CDR3 reads TGTGCCTGGAGCGTACAGAATTCCTACGAGCAGTACTTC.

The rearrangement uses TRBV9 and TRBJ2-3; D perhaps matches TRBD1 (6 bases). CDR3 length equals 15 residues. Trimming took off 5 bases at V and 1 base at J, with 14 bases between the two ends. Germline CDR1 is SGDLS and CDR2 is YYNGEE. The CDR3 protein is CASSDTQGRTDTQYF. CDR3 sequence (DNA): TGTGCCAGCAGTGATACACAGGGTCGCACAGATACGCAGTATTTT.

This CDR3 is CSVEAQGGTEAFF. In DNA, the CDR3 is TGCAGCGTTGAAGCACAGGGAGGGACTGAAGCTTTCTTT. V usage is TRBV29-1 and J usage is TRBJ1-1; a weak D match, TRBD1 (6 bases). V was pared by 1 base and J by 5 bases, with 11 bases between. Germline CDR1 is SQVTM and CDR2 is ANQGSEA. This CDR3 has 13 residues.